This T cell receptor beta chain is from a study of T cell clones after liver transplantation. At the level of the study: Samples came pre-transplant, pre-randomization before withdrawal, and post-randomization after withdrawal ended.

Produced via immunoSEQ multiplex PCR; TCRdb's table is partial and in-frame only. The data hold approximately 55,000 clones, with 71% observed a single time. V lost 0 bases and J lost 4; bases outside the gene matches: 5. The V gene's germline CDR1 is GTSNPN and CDR2 SVGIG (reference sequence). CDR3 size: 15 residues. Sequences were derived from CD4+ T cells from blood, sampled before liver transplant. This clonotype was sampled from a human donor who received a liver transplant. This chain joins TRBV30 and TRBJ2-3; TRBD2 matches 9 bases. The CDR3 nucleotides read TGTGCCTGGAGTGTACAGGCGGGGGGGTCAGATACGCAGTATTTT. Translated, it gives CAWSVQAGGSDTQYF.